This TCR beta chain came from a study of a mutant IDH1 vaccine in newly diagnosed glioma. Using immunoSEQ multiplex PCR, the repertoire was profiled, and TCRdb retains in-frame clones only, with some absent. The table shows approximately 35,000 clones, with around nine tenths occurring only once. Time point indicated: week 23, last vaccination. Vaccinated patients received 300 ug of mutant IDH1 20-mer peptide per dose, with topical imiquimod. Comments on this clone: Its specificity is unknown.

The CDR3 consists of 14 residues. Germline CDR1 is LNHDA and CDR2 is SQIVND (reference sequence). V lost 3 bases and J lost 0, with 6 bases in between. This TCR was recovered from a man aged 40-49 years with glioma. The specimen comprised PBMCs, sampled from a glioma patient whose treatment included an IDH1 peptide vaccine. This sequence joins TRBV19 and TRBJ1-5; no clear D. The chain's CDR3 is CASSIESSNQPQHF. CDR3 bases: TGTGCCAGTAGTATTGAGTCTAGCAATCAGCCCCAGCATTTT.